The source of this T cell receptor beta chain is a study of CD8+CD57+ T cells in acquired aplastic anemia. V lost 11 bases and J lost 11, with 21 bases in between. Germline V CDR1 and CDR2: KGHDR, SFDVKD. The CDR3 length is 12 residues. Using genomic DNA as the template, TCR beta VDJ and CDR3 profiling was carried out. TCRdb reprocessed the reads via MiXCR and lists one record per CDR3 protein. The sample carries approximately 170,000 distinct CDR3 sequences, around 47% recorded once. Sequencing involved patients with CD8+CD57+ cell expansion previously shown by flow cytometry. The TCR comes from a human donor with aplastic anemia. The rearrangement uses TRBV24-1 and TRBJ2-7, with D perhaps assigned TRBD1 or TRBD2 (6 bases each). The sample consisted of sorted CD4+, CD8+, or CD8+CD57+ T cells (not recorded which) from PBMCs. The CDR3 reads CASSLGGADKYF. The CDR3 DNA reads TGTGCCAGCAGCCTCGGGGGCGCGGACAAGTACTTC.